This T cell receptor (beta chain) was observed in a study of identifying expanded T cells in peripheral blood. Notes on the study in general: Roughly 1.2 clones differed between technical replicates, versus around 15 and 18 over time.

Repertoires were generated with immunoSEQ multiplex PCR, while TCRdb's copy carries only in-frame clones and drops some. Of some 93,000 clones listed, roughly 86% are singletons. This CDR3 has 16 residues. V gave up 5 bases and J gave up 2 bases; unmatched junction bases: 7. Germline CDR1 is LNHDA and CDR2 is SQIVND (reference sequence). The sample holds a few counts of this clone. The antigen is not known. This chain links TRBV19 with TRBJ2-1; 9 bases are a match to TRBD2. The sequenced material came from blood. This TCR was sampled from a person aged 18 to 70 in good health. The CDR3 reads CASSLGGGETYNEQFF. The CDR3 DNA reads TGTGCCAGTAGTCTTGGCGGGGGGGAAACCTACAATGAGCAGTTCTTC.